This T cell receptor (beta chain) originates from a study of T-cell memory formation after mild COVID-19. Study-level findings and limits: Later expanders leaned CD4+, whereas day 15 to 85 contracting clones were balanced CD4/CD8. SARS-CoV-2 specificity was not confirmed for second-wave clones peaking on day 37.

Using its own MiXCR run on the 5' RACE reads, TCRdb lists one record per CDR3 protein. The sample has approximately 42,000 distinct CDR3 sequences; around 6.6% are singletons. Note on this clonotype: The antigen remains undetermined.

V shed 0 bases, J shed 0 bases, and the junction held 10 bases outside the gene matches. CDR3 length equals 20 residues. Germline values: CDR1 SGDLS, CDR2 YYNGEE. The chain links TRBV9 to TRBJ2-6; 9 nucleotides line up with TRBD1. The specimen was PBMCs or a T cell subset sorted from them (not recorded which). The sequence was collected from an adult who had mild COVID-19 (a few samples of this study predate the infection). Cell type and time point are not known. CDR3 bases: TGTGCCAGCAGCGTAGAGGGGACAGGGTTCTTTGGCTCTGGGGCCAACGTCCTGACTTTC. It is translated as CASSVEGTGFFGSGANVLTF.